Each of the 24 T cell receptor beta chains below was sequenced from the same sample in a study of control samples from healthy donors and cancer patients. This table comes from immunoSEQ multiplex PCR, and its TCRdb copy is limited to in-frame clones, with some not included. The data contain around 150,000 clones, over 85% of them singletons. Material for sequencing was blood. These receptors all stem from a man younger than 40 in good health.

Points on this clone: An end of the junction does not agree with germline; a read error may underlie this. J is TRBJ2-1 and V is TRBV6-1, with a weak D call TRBD1 (6 bases). Germline V CDR1 and CDR2: MNHNS, SASEGT. This CDR3 region has 11 residues. In DNA, the CDR3 is TGTGCCAGCACTGAAACAGGGAGGCAGTTCTTC. It encodes CASTETGRQFF.

The V and J genes are TRBV6-2 or TRBV6-3 and TRBJ2-5; TRBD1 is a possible D gene (7 bases). The CDR3 runs 15 residues. Germline CDR1 reads MNHEY; CDR2 reads SVGEGT. V lost 5 bases and J lost 0, with 13 bases in between. CDR3 DNA sequence: TGTGCCAGCAGTGGCGGGACAGCTAACCAAGAGACCCAGTACTTC. Translation gives CASSGGTANQETQYF.

This clone appeared once. The chain is built from TRBV5-1 and TRBJ2-1, with a possible D match to TRBD1 (5 bases). CDR3 length: 12 amino acids. Trimming removed 2 bases at V and 5 bases at J, with 5 bases between. Germline loops: CDR1 SGHRS, CDR2 YFSETQ. This CDR3 is CASSLGDNEQFF. The CDR3 nucleotides are TGCGCCAGCAGCTTAGGGGACAATGAGCAGTTCTTC.

The rearrangement uses TRBV27 and TRBJ2-2; D call uncertain. V was pared by 4 bases and J by 0 bases, with 6 bases between. The CDR3 is 14 amino acids. The germline gives CDR1 MNHEY, CDR2 SMNVEV (reference sequence). Here the CDR3 DNA reads TGTGCCAGCAGTTGGGTAGCGAACACCGGGGAGCTGTTTTTT. It codes for CASSWVANTGELFF.

This clone was picked up one time. The junction shows a germline mismatch at one end, possibly a read error. V and J are TRBV6-6 and TRBJ1-2; D gene ambiguous. Per germline, CDR1 MNHNY and CDR2 SVGAGI (reference sequence). CDR3 length equals 10 residues. The CDR3 here is CASSRGAGVF. CDR3 coding DNA: TGTGCCAGCAGCCGCGGTGCGGGAGTTTTC.

The rearrangement uses TRBV10-3 and TRBJ2-1; D unresolved. Trimming left V 7 bases short and J 9 bases short, with 16 bases between. The CDR3 extends over 13 amino acids. Per the germline V gene, CDR1 is ENHRY and CDR2 is SYGVKD. CDR3 residues: CAIISDLKGEQFF. DNA of the CDR3: TGTGCCATCATATCCGACCTCAAGGGTGAGCAGTTCTTC.

The genes are TRBV7-2 and TRBJ1-5; D call uncertain. The V and J ends lost 0 bases and 0 bases respectively, with 9 bases between them. CDR3 length equals 16 residues. Per the germline V gene, CDR1 is SGHTA and CDR2 is FQGNSA. The CDR3: CASSLAPQYSNQPQHF. The CDR3 bases are TGTGCCAGCAGCTTAGCCCCACAGTATAGCAATCAGCCCCAGCATTTT.

This chain joins TRBV3-1 (or the pseudogene TRBV3-2) and TRBJ2-5, with unresolved D. Between the trimmed V and J ends, which lost 5 bases and 3 bases, there was a span of 10 bases. Per germline, CDR1 LGHDT and CDR2 YNNKEL (reference sequence). The CDR3 sequence is 13 residues long. CDR3 sequence (DNA): TGTGCCAGCAGCGATCGGAACAAAGAGACCCAGTACTTC. As protein: CASSDRNKETQYF.

This clone has just a few counts. This chain uses TRBV15 with TRBJ2-7; D is uncertain. The CDR3 covers 15 residues. Germline V CDR1 and CDR2: LNHNV, YYDKDF (reference sequence). V lost 1 base to trimming and J lost 3 bases, with 13 bases between them. CDR3 sequence: CATSRATGRSYEQYF. CDR3 coding DNA: TGTGCCACCAGCAGAGCGACGGGCAGGAGCTACGAGCAGTACTTC. Looking up the rest from reference TRBV15 and TRBJ2-7 gives the full variable domain: DAMVIQNPRYQVTQFGKPVTLSCSQTLNHNVMYWYQQKSSQAPKLLFHYYDKDFNNEADTPDNFQSRRPNTSFCFLDIRSPGLGDTAMYLCATSRATGRSYEQYFGPGTRLTVT.

This clone was seen more than once but under ten times. The chain is built from TRBV6-6 and TRBJ2-1, with D unresolved. V was shortened by 5 bases and J by 0 bases, with 11 bases between the two germline ends. Germline V gives CDR1 MNHNY, CDR2 SVGAGI (reference sequence). The CDR3 totals 15 residues. CDR3 nucleotides: TGTGCCAGCAGTACGATAGATAGCTCCTACAATGAGCAGTTCTTC. This codes for CASSTIDSSYNEQFF.

This rearrangement joins TRBV7-2 to TRBJ2-7; 7 nucleotides line up with TRBD2. After removal of 6 bases from V and 4 bases from J, the junction contained 6 bases not matched to a gene. Germline lookup yields CDR1 SGHTA and CDR2 FQGNSA. This CDR3 spans 13 amino acids. This CDR3 reads CASSRTSKYEQYF. DNA for the CDR3: TGTGCCAGCAGTCGGACTAGTAAGTACGAGCAGTACTTC.

The chain combines TRBV18 with TRBJ1-3; D uncertain. CDR1 and CDR2 (germline): KGHSH, LQKENI. V was clipped by 1 base and J by 2 bases, with 6 bases between them. This CDR3 is built from 14 residues. The CDR3 spells CASSPLGTGNTIYF. The CDR3, as DNA: TGTGCCAGCTCACCACTTGGGACTGGAAACACCATATATTTT. The full variable domain, with the rest looked up from reference TRBV18 and TRBJ1-3, is NAGVMQNPRHLVRRRGQEARLRCSPMKGHSHVYWYRQLPEEGLKFMVYLQKENIIDESGMPKERFSAEFPKEGPSILRIQQVVRGDSAAYFCASSPLGTGNTIYFGEGSWLTVV.

The rearrangement joins TRBV13 to TRBJ1-1; D may be TRBD1 (6 bases). V gave up 4 bases and J gave up 10 bases, with 19 bases separating them. Germline V gene lookup returns CDR1 PRHDT and CDR2 FYEKMQ (reference sequence). The CDR3 is 14 amino acids. The CDR3 reads CASSSADSRSPAFF. The CDR3, as DNA: TGTGCCAGCAGCTCTGCGGACAGCCGATCCCCAGCTTTCTTT.

This rearrangement joins TRBV5-4 to TRBJ2-3; D might be TRBD1 (6 bases). The CDR3 covers 15 residues. The V end was cut by 3 bases, the J end by 3 bases, with 14 bases between. Looked up from germline, CDR1 is SGHNT and CDR2 is YYREEE (reference sequence). CDR3 coding DNA: TGTGCCAGCAGCTCCGGGACATGGCTAACAGATACGCAGTATTTT. Amino acid sequence: CASSSGTWLTDTQYF.

This clone appeared a single time. The V gene is TRBV24-1, the J gene TRBJ1-1; 10 bases fit TRBD1. With 3 bases clipped from V and 7 bases from J, the junction kept 7 bases outside the gene matches. This CDR3 is 15 amino acids long. The germline V gene has CDR1 KGHDR and CDR2 SFDVKD. CDR3 loop: CATSDPGQGTDEAFF. The CDR3 DNA reads as TGTGCCACCAGTGATCCGGGACAGGGGACAGATGAAGCTTTCTTT.

A single count supports this clone. The V and J genes are TRBV15 and TRBJ1-2, with a possible D match to TRBD1 (5 bases). There are 15 residues in the CDR3. Germline lookup yields CDR1 LNHNV and CDR2 YYDKDF (reference sequence). The V gene lost 5 bases and the J gene lost 2 bases, with 15 bases spanning the gap. The DNA for the CDR3 is TGTGCCACCAGCCTCGGGGAGGGGCGGAACTATGGCTACACCTTC. It specifies CATSLGEGRNYGYTF.

CDR3: CASSKAGTGEHYGYTF. Written as DNA, the CDR3 is TGTGCCAGCAGCAAAGCGGGGACAGGGGAACACTATGGCTACACCTTC. This chain uses TRBV21-1 with TRBJ1-2; the table's D call, TRBD1, has no DNA check behind it. TRBV21-1 is flagged as a pseudogene. The CDR3 contains 16 residues.

The chain couples TRBV21-1 to TRBJ1-1; TRBD1 was called by the table and not checked on the DNA. TRBV21-1 represents a pseudogene. The length of the CDR3 is 11 residues. The chain's CDR3 is CATRGQSEAFF. DNA for the CDR3: TGTGCCACCAGGGGACAGTCCGAAGCTTTCTTT.

The rearrangement joins TRBV5-4 to TRBJ1-1; TRBD1 might be the D (5 bases). The germline CDR1 and CDR2 sequences are SGHNT and YYREEE (reference sequence). The CDR3 length is 13 residues. The V and J ends lost 4 bases and 1 base respectively, with 8 bases between them. The CDR3, as DNA: TGTGCCAGCAGCCCTACAGGGAACACTGAAGCTTTCTTT. Translation: CASSPTGNTEAFF. Variable domain in full (rest from reference TRBV5-4 and TRBJ1-1): ETGVTQSPTHLIKTRGQQVTLRCSSQSGHNTVSWYQQALGQGPQFIFQYYREEENGRGNFPPRFSGLQFPNYSSELNVNALELDDSALYLCASSPTGNTEAFFGQGTRLTVV.

The chain is built from TRBV11-2 and TRBJ2-3; D is possibly TRBD1 (6 bases). Per germline, CDR1 SGHAT and CDR2 FQNNGV. With 9 bases removed from V and 3 bases from J, the gap between germline ends came to 19 bases. The CDR3 loop spans 15 amino acids. The CDR3 coding sequence is TGTGCCAGTGATTCCCTGCAGGGGCCTACAGATACGCAGTATTTT. Protein sequence: CASDSLQGPTDTQYF.

This clone has a single count. The rearrangement uses TRBV5-1 and TRBJ2-1; 12 bases line up with TRBD2. The V gene's germline CDR1 is SGHRS and CDR2 YFSETQ. Trimming removed 3 bases from V and 7 bases from J; junction bases left unmatched: 20. The CDR3 is made up of 20 amino acids. The CDR3 sequence is CASSWGAGLAGRGAHNEQFF. CDR3 DNA: TGCGCCAGCAGCTGGGGGGCAGGACTAGCGGGAAGAGGGGCCCATAATGAGCAGTTCTTC. The variable domain in full, completed from reference TRBV5-1 and TRBJ2-1, reads KAGVTQTPRYLIKTRGQQVTLSCSPISGHRSVSWYQQTPGQGLQFLFEYFSETQRNKGNFPGRFSGRQFSNSRSEMNVSTLELGDSALYLCASSWGAGLAGRGAHNEQFFGPGTRLTVL.

The chain is built from TRBV7-8 and TRBJ1-3; D possibly corresponds to TRBD1 (5 bases). Trimming pared 3 bases from V and 0 bases from J, leaving 15 bases between. The germline CDR1 and CDR2 sequences are SGHVS and FQNEAQ. The CDR3 is made up of 17 amino acids. For the CDR3, the DNA is TGTGCCAGCAGCTTTGACCGGGACTCAAGCTCTGGAAACACCATATATTTT. Protein product: CASSFDRDSSSGNTIYF.

Comment on this clone: The junction does not match germline at one end; this may be a read error. The chain is built from TRBV7-9 and TRBJ2-7, with TRBD1 as a possible D gene (5 bases). Germline V gene lookup returns CDR1 SEHNR and CDR2 FQNEAQ (reference sequence). CDR3 length equals 14 residues. The CDR3 loop is CTSSLTDNTYEQYF. In DNA form, the CDR3 reads TGTACCAGCAGCTTAACGGACAATACTTACGAGCAGTACTTC. Full variable domain (missing parts from reference TRBV7-9 and TRBJ2-7): DTGVSQNPRHKITKRGQNVTFRCDPISEHNRLYWYRQTLGQGPEFLTYFQNEAQLEKSRLLSDRFSAERPKGSFSTLEIQRTEQGDSAMYLCTSSLTDNTYEQYFGPGTRLTVT.

The count of this clone is one. This chain uses TRBV28 with TRBJ1-5, with D hard to call. Trimming stripped 5 bases from V and 7 bases from J, with 12 bases between. This CDR3 is 13 amino acids long. From germline, CDR1 is MDHEN and CDR2 SYDVKM. CDR3 region: CASSPTEGQPQHF. The CDR3 DNA follows: TGTGCCAGCAGTCCTACTGAGGGACAGCCCCAGCATTTT.